This is a list of T cell receptor beta chains from one sample in a study of STAT5B mutations in CD4+ large granular lymphocyte leukemia. TCRdb's copy holds only in-frame clones and misses some; the assay was immunoSEQ multiplex PCR. The table shows 25,000 to 30,000 clones, with around 80% occurring only once. The sequenced material came from CD4+ T cells from blood buffy coats. All receptors come from a human donor in good health. Both conserved end residues are part of each CDR3. The D gene is left open where the match is weak.

V: TRBV6-1; D: TRBD1; J: TRBJ1-2; CDR3: CASSDLGTGDHYGYTF
V: TRBV21-1; D: -; J: TRBJ2-7; CDR3: CASSKVPTRADYEQYF
V: TRBV5-5; D: -; J: TRBJ2-2; CDR3: CASSLEYTGELFF
V: TRBV5-5; D: -; J: TRBJ2-3; CDR3: CASSLAGDGASTDTQYF
V: TRBV7-2; D: TRBD1; J: TRBJ1-2; CDR3: CASSRQGGFYGYTF
V: TRBV28; D: -; J: TRBJ2-3; CDR3: CASNESTDTQYF
V: TRBV2; D: -; J: TRBJ2-7; CDR3: CASRDDIRQYF
V: TRBV9; D: TRBD2; J: TRBJ2-1; CDR3: CASSVGGGVYNEQFF
V: TRBV29-1; D: -; J: TRBJ2-3; CDR3: CSVGDTQYF
V: TRBV5-1; D: TRBD1; J: -; CDR3: CASSPSITGGSSYEQYF
V: TRBV11-3; D: TRBD2; J: TRBJ2-1; CDR3: CASSLLSGGPHEQFF
V: TRBV7-2; D: TRBD1; J: TRBJ2-2; CDR3: CASSPTGLNTGELFF
V: TRBV27; D: -; J: TRBJ2-7; CDR3: CASSPWGLGGGYEQYF
V: TRBV10-2; D: -; J: TRBJ1-2; CDR3: CASSETANYGYTF
V: TRBV10-3; D: -; J: TRBJ2-5; CDR3: CAISESKLAGETQYF
V: TRBV4-1; D: -; J: TRBJ2-7; CDR3: CASSLPGPGEGYEQYF
V: TRBV11-2; D: -; J: TRBJ2-1; CDR3: CASSLTGALNEQFF
V: TRBV30; D: -; J: TRBJ1-5; CDR3: CAWASDSNQPQHF
V: TRBV4-1; D: -; J: TRBJ2-2; CDR3: CASSGHTGELFF